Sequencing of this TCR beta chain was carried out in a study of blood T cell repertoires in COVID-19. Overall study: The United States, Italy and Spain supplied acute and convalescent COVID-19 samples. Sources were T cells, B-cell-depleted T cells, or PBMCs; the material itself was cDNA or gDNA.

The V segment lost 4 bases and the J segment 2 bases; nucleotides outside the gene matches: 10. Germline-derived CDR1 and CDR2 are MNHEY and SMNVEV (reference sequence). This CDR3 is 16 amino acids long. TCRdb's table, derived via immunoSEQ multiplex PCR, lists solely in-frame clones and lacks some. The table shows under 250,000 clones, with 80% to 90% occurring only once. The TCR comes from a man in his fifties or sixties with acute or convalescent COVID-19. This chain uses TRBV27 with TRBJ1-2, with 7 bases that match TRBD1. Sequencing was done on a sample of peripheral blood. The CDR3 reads CASSWRQGTENYGYTF. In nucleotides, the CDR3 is TGTGCCAGCAGTTGGAGACAGGGAACGGAGAACTATGGCTACACCTTC.